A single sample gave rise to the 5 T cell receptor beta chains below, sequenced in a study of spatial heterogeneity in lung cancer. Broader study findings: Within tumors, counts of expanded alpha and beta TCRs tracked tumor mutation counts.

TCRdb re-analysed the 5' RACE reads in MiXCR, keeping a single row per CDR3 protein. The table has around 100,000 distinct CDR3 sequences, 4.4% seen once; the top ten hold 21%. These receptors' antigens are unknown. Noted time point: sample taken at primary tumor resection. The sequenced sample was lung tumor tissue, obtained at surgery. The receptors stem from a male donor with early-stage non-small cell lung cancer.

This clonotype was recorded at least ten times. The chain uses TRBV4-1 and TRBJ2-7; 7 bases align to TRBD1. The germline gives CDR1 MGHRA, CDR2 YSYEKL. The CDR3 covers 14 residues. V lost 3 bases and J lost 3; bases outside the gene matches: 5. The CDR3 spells CASSHPGGVYEQYF. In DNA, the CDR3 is TGCGCCAGCAGCCATCCAGGGGGAGTCTACGAGCAGTACTTC.

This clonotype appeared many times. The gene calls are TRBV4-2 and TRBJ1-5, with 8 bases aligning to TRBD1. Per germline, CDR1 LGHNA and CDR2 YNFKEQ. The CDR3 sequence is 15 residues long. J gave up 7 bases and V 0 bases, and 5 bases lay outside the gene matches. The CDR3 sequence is CASSQEDREGQPQHF. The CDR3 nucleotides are TGTGCCAGCAGCCAAGAGGACAGGGAGGGCCAGCCCCAGCATTTT.

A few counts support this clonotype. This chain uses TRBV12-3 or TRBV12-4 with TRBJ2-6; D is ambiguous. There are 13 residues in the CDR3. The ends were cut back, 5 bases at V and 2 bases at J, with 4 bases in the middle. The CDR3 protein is CASSTPGANVLTF. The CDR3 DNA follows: TGTGCCAGCAGTACCCCTGGGGCCAACGTCCTGACTTTC.

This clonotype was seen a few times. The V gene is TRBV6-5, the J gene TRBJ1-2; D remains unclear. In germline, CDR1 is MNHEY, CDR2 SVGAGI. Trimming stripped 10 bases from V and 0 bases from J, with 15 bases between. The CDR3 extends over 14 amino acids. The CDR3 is CATQRNRANYGYTF. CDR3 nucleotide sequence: TGTGCCACTCAGAGGAATAGGGCTAACTATGGCTACACCTTC.

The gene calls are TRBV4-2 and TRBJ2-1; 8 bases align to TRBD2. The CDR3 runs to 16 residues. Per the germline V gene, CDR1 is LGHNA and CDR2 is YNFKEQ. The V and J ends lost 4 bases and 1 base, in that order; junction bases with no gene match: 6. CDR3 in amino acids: CASSLQREISYNEQFF. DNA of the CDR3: TGTGCCAGCAGCCTCCAGCGGGAGATTTCCTACAATGAGCAGTTCTTC.